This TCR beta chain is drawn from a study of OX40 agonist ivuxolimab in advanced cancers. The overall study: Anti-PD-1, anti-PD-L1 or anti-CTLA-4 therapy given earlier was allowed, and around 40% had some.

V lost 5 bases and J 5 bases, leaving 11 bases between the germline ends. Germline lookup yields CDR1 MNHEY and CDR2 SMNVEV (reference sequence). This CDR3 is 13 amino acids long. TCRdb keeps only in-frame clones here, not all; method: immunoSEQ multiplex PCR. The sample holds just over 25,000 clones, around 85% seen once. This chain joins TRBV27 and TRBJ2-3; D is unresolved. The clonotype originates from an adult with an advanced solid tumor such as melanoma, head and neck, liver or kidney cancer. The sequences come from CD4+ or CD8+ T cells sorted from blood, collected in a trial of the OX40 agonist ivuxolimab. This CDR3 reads CASSPAEVDTQYF. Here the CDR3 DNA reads TGTGCCAGCAGTCCGGCCGAGGTAGATACGCAGTATTTT.